This TCR beta chain was profiled in a study of cytomegalovirus exposure and HLA in healthy donors. The CDR3 extends over 14 amino acids. CDR1 and CDR2 from the germline V gene are PRHDT and FYEKMQ (reference sequence). V lost 6 bases to trimming and J lost 6 bases; unmatched junction nucleotides: 6. PCR employed 60 Vbeta and 13 Jbeta primers. Sequencing used immunoSEQ multiplex PCR; TCRdb keeps in-frame clones, though not all of them. The sample contains roughly 100,000 clones, about 80% of which appear only once. This TCR was sampled from a man aged 60-69 years in good health and CMV-seropositive. The chain recombines TRBV13 with TRBJ1-2; 11 bases are shared with TRBD1. The sample was PBMCs. CDR3 DNA: TGTGCCAGCAGGGGACAGGGGGGGGTAGATGGCTACACCTTC. This translates into CASRGQGGVDGYTF.